Each of the 27 T cell receptor beta chains below was sequenced from the same sample in a study of beta chain features in type 1 diabetes. Findings of the study overall: Moderate yet significant TCRB CDR3 shortening was seen in Type 1 diabetes patients in all four CD4+ subsets.

The whole isolated RNA underwent reverse transcription, so sequencing captured expressed TCRB transcripts. This table comes from immunoSEQ multiplex PCR, and its TCRdb copy is limited to in-frame clones, with some not included. The table lists hundreds of thousands of clones, 11% to 15% of them singletons, with nearly 0.04% in the top ten. Their antigen targets remain unknown. Sequences were obtained from naive CD4+ T cells from blood. Receptors were obtained from a man between 18 and 29 years old with type 1 diabetes.

This clone was seen a handful of times. The chain is built from TRBV9 and TRBJ2-5; D perhaps matches TRBD2 (5 bases). The germline V and J ends were trimmed by 1 base and 2 bases, with 9 bases remaining between them. This CDR3 region has 14 residues. CDR1 and CDR2 (germline): SGDLS, YYNGEE. Here the CDR3 DNA reads TGTGCCAGCAGCGTAAATCGGGGACAAGAGACCCAGTACTTC. Protein: CASSVNRGQETQYF.

In its sample, this clone was seen a few times. V is TRBV6-6 and J is TRBJ2-1; perhaps TRBD1 as D (6 bases). Germline loops: CDR1 MNHNY, CDR2 SVGAGI (reference sequence). V lost 0 bases to trimming and J lost 10 bases, with 19 bases between them. The CDR3 contains 16 residues. DNA for the CDR3: TGTGCCAGCAGTTACTCGATCGGACAGAGCCGAGGGGAGCAGTTCTTC. Translated: CASSYSIGQSRGEQFF.

This clone was found a few times. This chain uses TRBV19 with TRBJ1-4; D is possibly TRBD1 (5 bases). With 7 bases removed from V and 11 bases from J, the gap between germline ends came to 17 bases. Germline assignment: CDR1 LNHDA and CDR2 SQIVND (reference sequence). This CDR3 is built from 13 residues. The CDR3: CASTARGGSKLFF. In nucleotides, the CDR3 is TGTGCCAGTACCGCCCGGGGGGGAAGCAAACTGTTTTTT.

This clone has only a few counts. The chain uses TRBV11-2 and TRBJ1-5; no definite D call. The germline V gene has CDR1 SGHAT and CDR2 FQNNGV. Trimming left V 3 bases short and J 3 bases short, with 6 bases between. The CDR3 covers 13 residues. The DNA of the CDR3 is TGTGCCAGCAGCTTGATGGTCAATCAGCCCCAGCATTTT. The encoded protein is CASSLMVNQPQHF.

This clone has more than one count but fewer than ten. The V call is TRBV7-6, the J call TRBJ2-5; D is undetermined. Trimming stripped 6 bases from V and 4 bases from J, with 12 bases between. The CDR3 is made up of 13 amino acids. Looked up from germline, CDR1 is SGHVS and CDR2 is FNYEAQ. CDR3 sequence reads: CASSLAVTETQYF. The CDR3 DNA sequence: TGTGCCAGCAGTCTCGCCGTTACAGAGACCCAGTACTTC.

This sequence joins TRBV30 and TRBJ1-5; D possibly corresponds to TRBD1 (6 bases). V lost 4 bases and J 4 bases, leaving 11 bases between the germline ends. The germline V gene encodes CDR1 GTSNPN and CDR2 SVGIG (reference sequence). This CDR3 has 13 residues. The CDR3 loop reads CAWNSRGNQPQHF. The CDR3, as DNA: TGTGCCTGGAATTCGAGGGGGAATCAGCCCCAGCATTTT.

This clone turned up a few times. The CDR3 DNA is TGTGCCTGGACGCGGGGCACAGATACGCAGTATTTT. Its protein is CAWTRGTDTQYF. The V and J genes are TRBV30 and TRBJ2-3; possible D gene TRBD2, 5 bases. The CDR3 has 12 amino acids. Germline V gene data show CDR1 as GTSNPN and CDR2 as SVGIG (reference sequence). The V end lost 4 bases, the J end lost 1 base, and 6 bases lay between the germline ends. The full variable domain, its missing parts supplied by reference TRBV30 and TRBJ2-3, is SQTIHQWPATLVQPVGSPLSLECTVEGTSNPNLYWYRQAAGRGLQLLFYSVGIGQISSEVPQNLSASRPQDRQFILSSKKLLLSDSGFYLCAWTRGTDTQYFGPGTRLTVL.

This clone was counted a few times. J is TRBJ2-7 and V is TRBV7-2; 8 bases agree with TRBD1. The CDR3 is 18 residues long. Germline values: CDR1 SGHTA, CDR2 FQGNSA. Germline trimming cut 3 bases from V and 0 bases from J; bases unmatched to any gene: 13. The CDR3 loop reads CASSFVGSTGVSSYEQYF. CDR3 bases: TGTGCCAGCAGCTTCGTAGGATCGACAGGGGTAAGCTCCTACGAGCAGTACTTC.

This chain links TRBV7-9 with TRBJ1-2; 7 nucleotides agree with TRBD1. Losses at the gene ends were 1 base for V and 2 bases for J; bases not matched to a gene: 7. Germline V lookup: CDR1 SEHNR, CDR2 FQNEAQ (reference sequence). The CDR3 is 16 amino acids. CDR3: CASSLGPDRMNYGYTF. The CDR3 DNA is TGTGCCAGCAGCTTAGGCCCGGACAGGATGAACTATGGCTACACCTTC.

This clone has a single count. The J gene is TRBJ2-5, the V gene TRBV9, with D tentatively TRBD2 (5 bases). V was trimmed by 0 bases and J by 7 bases, leaving 10 bases between them. Germline assignment: CDR1 SGDLS and CDR2 YYNGEE. The CDR3 has 13 residues. CDR3 protein: CASSVALRGTQYF. The DNA for the CDR3 is TGTGCCAGCAGCGTAGCACTCCGGGGGACCCAGTACTTC.

The rearrangement uses TRBV19 and TRBJ2-1; possible D gene TRBD2, 5 bases. The V end was cut by 7 bases, the J end by 9 bases, with 19 bases between. The CDR3 runs 14 residues. Germline V CDR1 and CDR2: LNHDA, SQIVND (reference sequence). This chain's CDR3 is CASNSRFPGSEQFF. CDR3 sequence (DNA): TGTGCCAGTAACAGCCGTTTCCCGGGAAGTGAGCAGTTCTTC.

Details on this clone: Distinct nucleotide sequences in the sample also encode this CDR3. This sequence joins TRBV28 and TRBJ2-1, with a weak D call TRBD2 (6 bases). The CDR3 runs to 14 residues. The germline CDR1 and CDR2 sequences are MDHEN and SYDVKM. V lost 5 bases, J lost 2 bases, and 10 bases lay in between. The CDR3, as DNA: TGTGCCAGCAGTCCCGGAGGGACCTACAATGAGCAGTTCTTC. Translation gives CASSPGGTYNEQFF.

This clone has more than one count but fewer than ten. The J gene is TRBJ2-3, the V gene TRBV29-1, with D perhaps TRBD1 (5 bases). Trimming stripped 6 bases from V and 6 bases from J, with 13 bases between. The CDR3 has 12 amino acids. Germline V gene lookup returns CDR1 SQVTM and CDR2 ANQGSEA. CDR3 sequence reads: CSVNQGSDTQYF. Written as DNA, the CDR3 is TGCAGCGTCAACCAGGGTTCTGATACGCAGTATTTT.

This clone came up a few times. This chain uses TRBV7-2 with TRBJ2-7, with D perhaps matching TRBD1 (6 bases). CDR1 is SGHTA and CDR2 is FQGNSA in the germline V gene. V was pared by 1 base and J by 3 bases, with 10 bases between. The CDR3 extends over 14 amino acids. The CDR3 sequence is CASSLDRVGYEQYF. Here the CDR3 DNA reads TGTGCCAGCAGCTTAGACAGGGTAGGCTACGAGCAGTACTTC.

This clone was seen a few times. The chain has TRBV7-2 and TRBJ2-5, with TRBD2 matching 7 bases. Germline-derived CDR1 and CDR2 are SGHTA and FQGNSA. V dropped 5 bases and J dropped 2; count of bases not matched to a gene: 5. The CDR3 is 14 amino acids. CDR3 coding DNA: TGTGCCAGCAGCGCGGGACTACCGCAAGAGACCCAGTACTTC. It codes for CASSAGLPQETQYF.

The J gene is TRBJ2-3, the V gene TRBV9; TRBD1 aligns across 7 bases. The trim removed 4 bases at V and 2 bases at J, leaving 4 bases unmatched. The CDR3 has 14 residues. The germline gives CDR1 SGDLS, CDR2 YYNGEE. Here the CDR3 reads CASSNDRATDTQYF. DNA of the CDR3: TGTGCCAGCAGCAATGACAGGGCCACAGATACGCAGTATTTT. Looking up the rest from reference TRBV9 and TRBJ2-3 gives the full variable domain: DSGVTQTPKHLITATGQRVTLRCSPRSGDLSVYWYQQSLDQGLQFLIQYYNGEERAKGNILERFSAQQFPDLHSELNLSSLELGDSALYFCASSNDRATDTQYFGPGTRLTVL.

This clone was seen only a few times. V gene TRBV7-9 combines with J gene TRBJ2-1; D remains unclear. Deletions cut 2 bases from V and 1 base from J, with 9 bases between. The germline V gene has CDR1 SEHNR and CDR2 FQNEAQ (reference sequence). The CDR3 has 15 residues. CDR3 residues: CASSLHLLSYNEQFF. The CDR3 DNA reads TGTGCCAGCAGCTTACACTTGCTATCCTACAATGAGCAGTTCTTC.

This clone appeared once. The chain employs TRBV5-6 and TRBJ1-2; TRBD1 is a possible D gene (5 bases). Per germline, CDR1 SGHDT and CDR2 YYEEEE. The CDR3 consists of 12 residues. Deletions cut 3 bases from V and 4 bases from J, with 7 bases between. The CDR3 spells CASSWGFYGYTF. For the CDR3, the DNA is TGTGCCAGCAGCTGGGGGTTCTATGGCTACACCTTC.

This clone was seen only a few times. The chain carries TRBV2 and TRBJ1-1; D is unresolved. This CDR3 is built from 13 residues. V lost 0 bases to trimming and J lost 5 bases, with 7 bases between them. CDR1 and CDR2 (germline): SNHLY, FYNNEI. In nucleotides, the CDR3 is TGTGCCAGCAGTGAAGCGTCGCAGACTGAAGCTTTCTTT. Protein product: CASSEASQTEAFF.

The sample holds a few counts of this clone. The V call is TRBV5-1, the J call TRBJ2-3; TRBD2 is a possible D gene (6 bases). This CDR3 region has 15 residues. Trimming removed 6 bases from V and 0 bases from J, with 14 bases in between. The germline V gene encodes CDR1 SGHRS and CDR2 YFSETQ. The CDR3 nucleotides are TGCGCCAGCACGAAATCTAGCGCAAGCACAGATACGCAGTATTTT. This encodes CASTKSSASTDTQYF.

The rearrangement joins TRBV6-5 to TRBJ2-7; no definite D call. Germline loops: CDR1 MNHEY, CDR2 SVGAGI. V gave up 0 bases and J gave up 9 bases, with 18 bases separating them. This CDR3 region has 15 residues. CDR3 in DNA: TGTGCCAGCAGTTACTCCGGGCTGAACCTTTGGGGGCAGTACTTC. It translates to CASSYSGLNLWGQYF.

This clone has more than one count but fewer than ten. The rearrangement links TRBV6-5 to TRBJ2-1; a possible D gene is TRBD2 (6 bases). Trimming shortened V by 4 bases and J by 9 bases, and 19 bases separated the two germline ends. This CDR3 spans 15 amino acids. CDR1 and CDR2 (germline): MNHEY, SVGAGI. The CDR3 loop reads CASSFGGITSVEQFF. CDR3 DNA: TGTGCCAGCAGTTTTGGCGGGATTACTTCGGTTGAGCAGTTCTTC.

This clone has just a few counts. The junction does not match germline at one end; this may be a read error. V is TRBV2 and J is TRBJ2-3; D is perhaps TRBD1 (5 bases). The CDR3 is made up of 14 amino acids. Germline CDR1 is SNHLY and CDR2 is FYNNEI. CDR3 loop: CASSEGAYTDTQYF. CDR3 in DNA: TGTGCCAGCAGCGAAGGGGCCTACACAGATACGCAGTATTTT.

This clone has more than one count but fewer than ten. The CDR3 DNA is TGTGCCTGGAGTAGGCGGGAGGTTCTCTACGAGCAGTACTTC. Translated, it gives CAWSRREVLYEQYF. The chain employs TRBV30 and TRBJ2-7, with TRBD2 matching 8 bases. Germline CDR1 is GTSNPN and CDR2 is SVGIG (reference sequence). CDR3 size: 14 residues. V was clipped by 2 bases and J by 3 bases; unmatched bases: 6.

The chain joins TRBV28 to TRBJ1-5; D ambiguous. Germline V gene sequence: CDR1 MDHEN, CDR2 SYDVKM. Trimming pared 4 bases from V and 3 bases from J, leaving 4 bases between. The CDR3 is made up of 12 amino acids. Written as DNA, the CDR3 is TGTGCCAGCAGTTCAGCCAATCAGCCCCAGCATTTT. Translation: CASSSANQPQHF.

This clone was seen a few times. The CDR3 loop is CASSSKHSNQPQHF. CDR3 bases: TGTGCCAGCAGCTCGAAGCATAGCAATCAGCCCCAGCATTTT. This chain connects TRBV7-2 to TRBJ1-5, with no clear D. V lost 4 bases, J lost 0 bases, and 7 bases lay in between. The CDR3 totals 14 residues. The germline gives CDR1 SGHTA, CDR2 FQGNSA.

This chain connects TRBV9 to TRBJ2-5; D may correspond to TRBD1 or TRBD2 (5 bases each). The V and J ends lost 0 bases and 5 bases respectively, with 14 bases between them. Germline CDR1 SGDLS, CDR2 YYNGEE. This CDR3 is 15 amino acids long. The CDR3 nucleotides are TGTGCCAGCAGCGTAGGACTCAACTGGGGGGAGACCCAGTACTTC. This codes for CASSVGLNWGETQYF.